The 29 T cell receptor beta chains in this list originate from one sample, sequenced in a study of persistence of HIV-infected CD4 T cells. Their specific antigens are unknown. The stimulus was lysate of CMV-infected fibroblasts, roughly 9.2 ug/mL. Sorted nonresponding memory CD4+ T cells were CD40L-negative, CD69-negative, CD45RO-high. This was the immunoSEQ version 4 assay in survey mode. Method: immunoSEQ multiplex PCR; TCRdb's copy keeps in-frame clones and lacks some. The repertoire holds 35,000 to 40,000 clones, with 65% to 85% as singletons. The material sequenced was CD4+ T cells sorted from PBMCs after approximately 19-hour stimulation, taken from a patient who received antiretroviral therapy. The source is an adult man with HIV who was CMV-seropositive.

This CDR3 reads CASRENTEAFF. The CDR3, as DNA: TGTGCCAGTAGAGAGAACACTGAAGCTTTCTTT. V gene TRBV19 combines with J gene TRBJ1-1; D is unclear. Germline V lookup: CDR1 LNHDA, CDR2 SQIVND (reference sequence). Trimming left V 6 bases short and J 1 base short, with 3 bases between. The CDR3 consists of 11 residues.

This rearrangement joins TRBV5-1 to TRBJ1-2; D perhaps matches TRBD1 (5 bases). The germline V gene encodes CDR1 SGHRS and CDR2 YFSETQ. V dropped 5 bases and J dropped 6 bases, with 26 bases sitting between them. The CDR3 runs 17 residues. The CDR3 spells CASSPTSPGRGYNGYTF. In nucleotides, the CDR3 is TGCGCCAGCAGTCCTACCTCCCCGGGACGCGGTTACAATGGCTACACCTTC.

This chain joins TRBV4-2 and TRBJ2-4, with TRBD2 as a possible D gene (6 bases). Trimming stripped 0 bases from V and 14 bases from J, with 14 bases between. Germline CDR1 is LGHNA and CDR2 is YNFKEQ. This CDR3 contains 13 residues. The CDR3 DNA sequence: TGTGCCAGCAGCCAAGACAGGGACTTCTTGGAGTACTTC. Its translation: CASSQDRDFLEYF.

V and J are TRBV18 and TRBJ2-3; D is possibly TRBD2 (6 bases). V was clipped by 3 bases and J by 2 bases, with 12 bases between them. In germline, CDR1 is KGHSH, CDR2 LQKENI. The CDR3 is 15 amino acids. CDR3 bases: TGTGCCAGCTCACCGGGACGGGGACTCACAGATACGCAGTATTTT. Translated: CASSPGRGLTDTQYF.

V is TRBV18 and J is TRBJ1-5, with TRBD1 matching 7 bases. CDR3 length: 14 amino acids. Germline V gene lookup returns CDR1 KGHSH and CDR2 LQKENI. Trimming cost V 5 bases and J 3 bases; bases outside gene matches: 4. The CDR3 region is CASSSGQLNQPQHF. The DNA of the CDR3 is TGTGCCAGCTCATCGGGACAGCTCAATCAGCCCCAGCATTTT. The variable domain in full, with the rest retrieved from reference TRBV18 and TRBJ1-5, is NAGVMQNPRHLVRRRGQEARLRCSPMKGHSHVYWYRQLPEEGLKFMVYLQKENIIDESGMPKERFSAEFPKEGPSILRIQQVVRGDSAAYFCASSSGQLNQPQHFGDGTRLSIL.

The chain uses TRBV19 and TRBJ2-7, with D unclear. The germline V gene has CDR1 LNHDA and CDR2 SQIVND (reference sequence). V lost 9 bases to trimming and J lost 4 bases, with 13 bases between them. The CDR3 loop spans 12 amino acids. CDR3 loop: CARPTGRYEQYF. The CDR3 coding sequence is TGTGCCAGACCAACCGGCAGGTACGAGCAGTACTTC.

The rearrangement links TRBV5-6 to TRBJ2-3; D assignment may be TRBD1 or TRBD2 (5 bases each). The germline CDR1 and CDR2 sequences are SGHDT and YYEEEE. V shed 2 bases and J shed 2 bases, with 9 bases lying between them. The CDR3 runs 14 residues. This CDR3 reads CASSLSGATDTQYF. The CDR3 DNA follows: TGTGCCAGCAGCTTATCCGGGGCCACAGATACGCAGTATTTT.

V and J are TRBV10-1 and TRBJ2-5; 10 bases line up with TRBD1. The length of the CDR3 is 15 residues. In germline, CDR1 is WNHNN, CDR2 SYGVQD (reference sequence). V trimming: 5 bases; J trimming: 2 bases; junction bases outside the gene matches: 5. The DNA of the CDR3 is TGCGCCAGCAGTTCCGGGACAGGGGCGCAAGAGACCCAGTACTTC. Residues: CASSSGTGAQETQYF.

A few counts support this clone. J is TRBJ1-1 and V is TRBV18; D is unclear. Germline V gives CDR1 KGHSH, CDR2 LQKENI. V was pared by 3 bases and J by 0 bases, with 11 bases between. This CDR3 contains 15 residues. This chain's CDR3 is CASSPELTVNTEAFF. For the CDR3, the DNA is TGTGCCAGCTCACCCGAGTTAACAGTGAACACTGAAGCTTTCTTT.

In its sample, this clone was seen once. CDR3 sequence reads: CASSQAKGGQPQHF. The CDR3 bases are TGTGCCAGCAGCCAAGCCAAGGGAGGACAGCCCCAGCATTTT. This chain uses TRBV3-1 (or the pseudogene TRBV3-2) with TRBJ1-5, with no clear D. V was shortened by 1 base and J by 7 bases, with 11 bases between the two germline ends. The CDR3 loop spans 14 amino acids. Per germline, CDR1 LGHDT and CDR2 YNNKEL (reference sequence).

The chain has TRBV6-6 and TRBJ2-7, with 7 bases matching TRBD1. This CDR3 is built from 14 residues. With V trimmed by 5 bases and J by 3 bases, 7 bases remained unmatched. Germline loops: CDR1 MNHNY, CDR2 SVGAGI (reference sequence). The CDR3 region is CASSPDRELYEQYF. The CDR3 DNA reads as TGTGCCAGCAGTCCCGACAGGGAACTCTACGAGCAGTACTTC.

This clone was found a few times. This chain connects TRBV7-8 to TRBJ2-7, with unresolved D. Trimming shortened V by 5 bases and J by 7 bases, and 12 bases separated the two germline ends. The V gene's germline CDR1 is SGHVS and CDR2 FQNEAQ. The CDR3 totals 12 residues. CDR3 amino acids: CASSPPLEEQYF. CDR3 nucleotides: TGTGCCAGCAGCCCACCCTTGGAGGAGCAGTACTTC.

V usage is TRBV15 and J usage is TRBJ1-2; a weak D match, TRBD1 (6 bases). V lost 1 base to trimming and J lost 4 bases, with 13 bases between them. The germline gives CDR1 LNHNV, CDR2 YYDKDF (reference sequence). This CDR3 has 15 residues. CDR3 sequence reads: CATSRGGGRVYGYTF. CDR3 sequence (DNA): TGTGCCACCAGCAGAGGCGGGGGGCGCGTCTATGGCTACACCTTC.

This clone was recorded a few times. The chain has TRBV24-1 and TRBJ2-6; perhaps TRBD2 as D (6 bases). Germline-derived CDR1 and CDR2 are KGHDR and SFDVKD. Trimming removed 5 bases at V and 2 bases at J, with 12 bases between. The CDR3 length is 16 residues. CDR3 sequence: CATSGFPGAGANVLTF. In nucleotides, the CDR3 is TGTGCCACCAGTGGTTTTCCGGGGGCTGGGGCCAACGTCCTGACTTTC.

CDR3: CAIRGPTNTEAFF. Here the CDR3 DNA reads TGTGCCATCAGAGGACCCACGAACACTGAAGCTTTCTTT. The chain is built from TRBV6-1 and TRBJ1-1; D not resolved. V was trimmed by 10 bases and J by 1 base, leaving 13 bases between them. The CDR3 is 13 amino acids. Germline-derived CDR1 and CDR2 are MNHNS and SASEGT.

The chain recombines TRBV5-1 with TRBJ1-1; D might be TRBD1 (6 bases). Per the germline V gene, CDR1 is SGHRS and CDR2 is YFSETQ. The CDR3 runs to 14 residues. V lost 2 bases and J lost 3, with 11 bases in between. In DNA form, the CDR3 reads TGCGCCAGCAGCTTCAACAGGGCGTACACTGAAGCTTTCTTT. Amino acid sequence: CASSFNRAYTEAFF.

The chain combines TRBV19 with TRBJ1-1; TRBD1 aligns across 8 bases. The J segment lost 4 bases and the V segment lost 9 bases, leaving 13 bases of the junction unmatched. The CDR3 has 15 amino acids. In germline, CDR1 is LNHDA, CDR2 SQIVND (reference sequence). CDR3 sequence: CASLPLDREGTEAFF. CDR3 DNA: TGTGCCAGCTTACCACTGGACAGGGAGGGCACTGAAGCTTTCTTT.

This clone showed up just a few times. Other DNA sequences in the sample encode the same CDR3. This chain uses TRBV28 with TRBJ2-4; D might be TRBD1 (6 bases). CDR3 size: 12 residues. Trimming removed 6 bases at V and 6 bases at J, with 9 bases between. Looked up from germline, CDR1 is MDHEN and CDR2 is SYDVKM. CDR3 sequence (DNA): TGTGCCAGCAGACAGGGTTTAAACATTCAGTACTTC. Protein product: CASRQGLNIQYF.

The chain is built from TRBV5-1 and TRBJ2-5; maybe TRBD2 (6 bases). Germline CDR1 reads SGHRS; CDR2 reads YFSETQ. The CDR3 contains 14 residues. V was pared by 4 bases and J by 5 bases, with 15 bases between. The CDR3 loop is CASSMGGAGETQYF. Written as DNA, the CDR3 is TGCGCCAGCAGCATGGGCGGGGCCGGGGAGACCCAGTACTTC.

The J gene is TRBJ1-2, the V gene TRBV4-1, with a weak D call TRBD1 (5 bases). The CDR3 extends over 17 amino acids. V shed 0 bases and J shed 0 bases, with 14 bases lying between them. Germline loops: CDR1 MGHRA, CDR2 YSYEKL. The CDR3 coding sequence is TGCGCCAGCAGCCAAGAACCTCCGGGACCCACTAACTATGGCTACACCTTC. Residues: CASSQEPPGPTNYGYTF.

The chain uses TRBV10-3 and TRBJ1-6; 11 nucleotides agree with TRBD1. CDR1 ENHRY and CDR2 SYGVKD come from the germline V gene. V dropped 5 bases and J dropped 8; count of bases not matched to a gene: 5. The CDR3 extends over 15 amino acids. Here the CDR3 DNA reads TGTGCCATCAGTTGGACAGGGGGCAAGGATTCACCCCTCCACTTT. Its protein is CAISWTGGKDSPLHF.

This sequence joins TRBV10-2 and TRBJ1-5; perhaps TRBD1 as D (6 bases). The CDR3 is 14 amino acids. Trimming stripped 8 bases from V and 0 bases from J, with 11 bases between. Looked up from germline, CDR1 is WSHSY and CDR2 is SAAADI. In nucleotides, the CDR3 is TGCGCCAGCGCCGAACAGGGTAGCAATCAGCCCCAGCATTTT. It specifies CASAEQGSNQPQHF.

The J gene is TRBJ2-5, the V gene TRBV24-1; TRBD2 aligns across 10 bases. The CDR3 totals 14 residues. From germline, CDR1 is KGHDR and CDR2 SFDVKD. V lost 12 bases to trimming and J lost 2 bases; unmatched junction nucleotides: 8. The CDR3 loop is CASSQTSGQETQYF. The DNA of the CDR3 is TGTGCCTCCTCCCAGACTAGCGGGCAAGAGACCCAGTACTTC.

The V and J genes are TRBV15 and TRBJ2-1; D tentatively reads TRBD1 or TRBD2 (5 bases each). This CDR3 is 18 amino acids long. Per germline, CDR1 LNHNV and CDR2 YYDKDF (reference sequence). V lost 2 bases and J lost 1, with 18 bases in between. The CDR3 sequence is CATSRSLRGSLSYNEQFF. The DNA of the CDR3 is TGTGCCACCAGCAGATCCTTACGGGGCAGCCTTTCCTACAATGAGCAGTTCTTC.

The CDR3 DNA is TGTGCTAGCGGGACAGGGCCCACTGAAGCTTTCTTT. It specifies CASGTGPTEAFF. The V gene is TRBV12-5, the J gene TRBJ1-1; TRBD1 aligns across 9 bases. V shed 9 bases, J shed 4 bases, and the junction held 3 bases outside the gene matches. This CDR3 is built from 12 residues. The germline V gene encodes CDR1 LGHNT and CDR2 FRNRAP.

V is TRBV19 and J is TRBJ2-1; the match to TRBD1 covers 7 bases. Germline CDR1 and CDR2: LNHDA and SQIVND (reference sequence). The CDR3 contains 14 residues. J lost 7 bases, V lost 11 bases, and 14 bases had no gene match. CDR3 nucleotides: TGTGCCTCCAGGAGGCCAGGGGGAAGAAATGAGCAGTTCTTC. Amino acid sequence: CASRRPGGRNEQFF.

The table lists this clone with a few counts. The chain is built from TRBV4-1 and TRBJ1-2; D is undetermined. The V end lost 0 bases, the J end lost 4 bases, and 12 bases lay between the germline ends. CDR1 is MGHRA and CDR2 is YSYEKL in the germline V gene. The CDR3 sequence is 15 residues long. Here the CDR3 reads CASSQDRGRSYGYTF. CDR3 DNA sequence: TGCGCCAGCAGCCAAGATAGAGGGAGGAGCTATGGCTACACCTTC.

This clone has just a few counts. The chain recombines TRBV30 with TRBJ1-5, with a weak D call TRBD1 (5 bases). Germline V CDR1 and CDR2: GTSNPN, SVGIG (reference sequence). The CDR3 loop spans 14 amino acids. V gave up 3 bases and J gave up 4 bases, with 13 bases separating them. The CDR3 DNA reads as TGTGCCTGGAGCTACACAGGATTAAATCAGCCCCAGCATTTT. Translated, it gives CAWSYTGLNQPQHF.

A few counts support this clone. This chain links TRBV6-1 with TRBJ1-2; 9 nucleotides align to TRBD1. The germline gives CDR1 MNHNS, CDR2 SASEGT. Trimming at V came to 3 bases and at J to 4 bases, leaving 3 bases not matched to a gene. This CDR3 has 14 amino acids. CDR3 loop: CASSDGTGLYGYTF. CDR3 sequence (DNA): TGTGCCAGCAGTGACGGGACAGGGCTCTATGGCTACACCTTC.